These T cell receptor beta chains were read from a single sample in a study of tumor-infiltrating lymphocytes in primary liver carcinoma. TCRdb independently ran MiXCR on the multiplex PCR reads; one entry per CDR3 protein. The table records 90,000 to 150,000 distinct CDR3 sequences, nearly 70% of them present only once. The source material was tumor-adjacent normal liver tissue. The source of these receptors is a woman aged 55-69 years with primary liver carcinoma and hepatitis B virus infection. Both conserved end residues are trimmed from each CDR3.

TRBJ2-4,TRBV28,ASIGRLTKNIQY
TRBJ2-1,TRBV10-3,VIRPSGRAVYNEQF
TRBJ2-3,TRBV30,ACTLAGGPSYTQY
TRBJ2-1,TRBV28,ASRPTTGLAANYNKQF
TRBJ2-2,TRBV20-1,SARVWGRETGELF
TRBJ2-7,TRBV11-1,ASSLAPPTGGFYGQY
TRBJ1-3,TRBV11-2,ASGLATRTGSRNTIY
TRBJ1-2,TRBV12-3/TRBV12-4,ASGWLSQDGYA
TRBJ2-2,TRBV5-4,ASSLGATGTGELF
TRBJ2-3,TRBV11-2,ASSLGPSRAITDTQY
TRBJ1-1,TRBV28,ASRTGTLGAF
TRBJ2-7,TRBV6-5,TSSYRTGGSYEQY
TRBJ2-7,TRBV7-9,ASSLAHRAHEQY
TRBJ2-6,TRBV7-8,VSSMGTPREGANILT
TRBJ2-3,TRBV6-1,ASSEGAGGDTQY
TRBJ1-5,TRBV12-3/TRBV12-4,ASSLAPAAVIYRCGNQPQH
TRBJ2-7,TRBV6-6,TSSYSRAYEQY
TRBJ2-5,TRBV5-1,ASSLGTGRSQETQY
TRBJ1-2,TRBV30,VWSVLGAGYGYT
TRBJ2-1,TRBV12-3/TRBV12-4,ISSPPYNEQF
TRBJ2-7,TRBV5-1,ASSFLAAPYEKY
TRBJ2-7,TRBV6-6,ASNYSGGSKYEQY
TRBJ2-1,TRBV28,ASNPLAGGAYNEQF
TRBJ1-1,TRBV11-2,ASNLGGGMNTEAF
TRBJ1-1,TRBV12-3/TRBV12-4,DSSPRGTGTEAF
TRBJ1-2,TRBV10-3,AIGQEGGYT
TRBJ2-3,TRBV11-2,ASSLAIHRSTDTQY
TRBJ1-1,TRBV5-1,ASNLGQGYTEAF
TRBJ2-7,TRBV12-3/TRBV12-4,ASSKRQAYEHY
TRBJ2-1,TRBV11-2,DNSLDGDRKEQF
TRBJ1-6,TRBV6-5,VTSYSVGSATYNSPLH
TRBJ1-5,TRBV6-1,ASSATGRGQPQH
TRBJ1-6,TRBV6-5,DSSRDRSHNSPLY
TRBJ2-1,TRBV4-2,ASSQDGGDPYNEQF
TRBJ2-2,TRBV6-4,VSSPIGLDTGELF
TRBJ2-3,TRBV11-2,ASSLGRGTGTDTQY
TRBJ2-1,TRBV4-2,ASSQRWRGVTYNEQF
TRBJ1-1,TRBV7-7,ASSFAGQLNTEAF
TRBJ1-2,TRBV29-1,SVGTPGQGCGYT
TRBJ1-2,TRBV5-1,ASSLRQGWSYGYT
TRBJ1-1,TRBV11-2,ASSFGQTLDTEAF
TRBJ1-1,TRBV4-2,ASSQEAGMMNSEAF
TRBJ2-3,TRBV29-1,SVALGADRQY
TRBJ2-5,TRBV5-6,ASSLGWQREFKETQY
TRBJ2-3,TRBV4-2,VSSQDGQRRADTQY
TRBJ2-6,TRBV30,AWAREGAGANVLA
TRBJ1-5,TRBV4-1,ASGQVDRADQPQH
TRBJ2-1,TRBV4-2,ASSQGTGSRDEQF
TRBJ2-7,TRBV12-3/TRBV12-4,ASSVAGFYEQY
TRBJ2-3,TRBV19,ASTSKGMQY
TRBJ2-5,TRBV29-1,SVALSGTGQTQY
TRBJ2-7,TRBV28,ASGFLVTANYEQY